The 11 T cell receptor beta chains below all came from one sample that was sequenced in a study of T cell responses to AZD1222 COVID-19 vaccine (dated by TCRdb to about 2021). Libraries were made using the immunoSEQ multiplex PCR assay. TCRdb re-hosts the immuneACCESS table, in-frame sequences only. Its copies lack some clones; in the studies checked, an unresolved V gene accounts for under half of them, and the cause for the rest is not known. The sample table records some 120,000 clones; 80% to 90% of these occur just once. Roughly a sixth of the sample lies in the top ten. The time point label for this specimen denotes: baseline before first vaccination. Read against the paper, the sample's treatment or condition label means: meningococcal conjugate vaccine given as trial control. This specimen was peripheral blood, taken on day 0 of MenACWY control vaccination. These receptors were obtained from an adult in good health.

The chain joins TRBV10-2 to TRBJ2-7; D possibly uses TRBD1 or TRBD2 (5 bases each). The V gene lost 5 bases and the J gene lost 2 bases, with 10 bases spanning the gap. CDR3 length equals 13 residues. Germline CDR1 and CDR2: WSHSY and SAAADI. The CDR3 here is CASSTGTAYEQYF. For the CDR3, the DNA is TGCGCCAGCAGTACCGGGACGGCCTACGAGCAGTACTTC.

V gene TRBV28 combines with J gene TRBJ2-7, with TRBD1 matching 7 bases. Germline V lookup: CDR1 MDHEN, CDR2 SYDVKM. V gave up 6 bases and J gave up 3 bases; unmatched junction bases: 5. The CDR3 totals 13 residues. CDR3 nucleotide sequence: TGTGCCAGCAGCGGACAGGACATCTACGAGCAGTACTTC. Translation: CASSGQDIYEQYF.

The chain employs TRBV9 and TRBJ1-2; D gene uncertain. V lost 2 bases and J 4 bases, leaving 18 bases between the germline ends. CDR1 and CDR2 (germline): SGDLS, YYNGEE. The CDR3 is 16 amino acids. This CDR3 reads CASSVGRAGTIYGYTF. As DNA, the CDR3 is TGTGCCAGCAGCGTTGGGAGGGCAGGAACAATCTATGGCTACACCTTC.

The chain recombines TRBV7-9 with TRBJ2-2; 11 bases are shared with TRBD1. This CDR3 comprises 18 residues. The germline V gene has CDR1 SEHNR and CDR2 FQNEAQ (reference sequence). J gave up 3 bases and V 5 bases, and 11 bases lay outside the gene matches. The CDR3 protein is CASSPGTGGWADTGELFF. CDR3 nucleotides: TGTGCCAGCAGCCCCGGGACAGGGGGTTGGGCCGACACCGGGGAGCTGTTTTTT.

On this clone: One junction end disagrees with the germline gene, perhaps due to a read error. The chain couples TRBV2 to TRBJ2-7, with 7 bases identical to TRBD2. Germline-derived CDR1 and CDR2 are SNHLY and FYNNEI. This CDR3 spans 15 amino acids. CDR3 protein: CASSEDSGNPYEQYF. The CDR3 DNA reads TGTGCCAGCAGCGAAGACAGCGGGAACCCCTACGAGCAGTACTTC.

The V gene is TRBV10-3, the J gene TRBJ2-7, with 10 nucleotides matching TRBD1. The ends lost 5 bases at V and 6 bases at J; junction bases unmatched: 4. CDR1 is ENHRY and CDR2 is SYGVKD in the germline V gene. This CDR3 is built from 13 residues. This CDR3 reads CAISSDRGVEQYF. The CDR3 nucleotides are TGTGCCATCAGTTCGGACAGGGGGGTCGAGCAGTACTTC.

The rearrangement uses TRBV5-6 and TRBJ2-5, with D uncertain. V was trimmed by 4 bases and J by 4 bases, leaving 11 bases between them. Per the germline V gene, CDR1 is SGHDT and CDR2 is YYEEEE. This CDR3 contains 13 residues. The chain's CDR3 is CASSPGPGETQYF. The CDR3 DNA reads as TGTGCCAGCAGCCCCGGACCAGGAGAGACCCAGTACTTC.

This chain connects TRBV7-9 to TRBJ2-7, with D possibly TRBD1 on 6 matching bases. Germline loops: CDR1 SEHNR, CDR2 FQNEAQ (reference sequence). The ends were cut back, 6 bases at V and 1 base at J, with 19 bases in the middle. The CDR3 extends over 16 amino acids. CDR3 coding DNA: TGTGCCAGCAGGGATTACCGGGACACAGCGTCCTACGAGCAGTACTTC. Its translation is CASRDYRDTASYEQYF.

The chain is built from TRBV7-7 and TRBJ2-7; D remains unclear. Germline assignment: CDR1 SSHAT and CDR2 FNYEAQ (reference sequence). Trimming removed 2 bases at V and 0 bases at J, with 8 bases between. The CDR3 sequence is 14 residues long. The CDR3 here is CASSLSEHSYEQYF. The CDR3 DNA is TGTGCCAGCAGCTTATCGGAGCACTCCTACGAGCAGTACTTC. The variable domain in full, completed from reference TRBV7-7 and TRBJ2-7, reads GAGVSQSPRYKVTKRGQDVTLRCDPISSHATLYWYQQALGQGPEFLTYFNYEAQPDKSGLPSDRFSAERPEGSISTLTIQRTEQRDSAMYRCASSLSEHSYEQYFGPGTRLTVT.

The chain recombines TRBV20-1 with TRBJ1-6; no clear D. Germline lookup yields CDR1 DFQATT and CDR2 SNEGSKA (reference sequence). This CDR3 is built from 15 residues. The germline V and J ends were trimmed by 3 bases and 9 bases, with 18 bases remaining between them. The CDR3 region is CSASSFGVRSSPLHF. The CDR3 bases are TGCAGTGCTAGTAGTTTCGGGGTCCGCAGTTCACCCCTCCACTTT.

The chain recombines TRBV27 with TRBJ2-7; 10 bases are shared with TRBD1. The germline V gene encodes CDR1 MNHEY and CDR2 SMNVEV (reference sequence). The CDR3 has 17 amino acids. V lost 4 bases to trimming and J lost 2 bases; unmatched junction nucleotides: 11. CDR3 sequence: CASSWGFRDRGAYEQYF. CDR3 nucleotides: TGTGCCAGCAGTTGGGGGTTCCGGGACAGGGGAGCCTACGAGCAGTACTTC.